A single sample is the source of the 5 T cell receptor beta chains below, sequenced in a study of shared clonotypes between healthy human individuals. Cells designated naive CD8 were CD45RO-negative and were positively selected for CCR7, with terminally differentiated effector memory CD45RA+ cells excluded. This table comes from immunoSEQ multiplex PCR, and its TCRdb copy is limited to in-frame clones, with some not included. The table has hundreds of thousands of clones, around 95% seen once. Sequencing was done on a sample of naive CD8+ T cells sorted from blood. The receptors here all came from a woman younger than 45 in good health.

A note on this clone: Other DNA sequences from this sample encode an identical CDR3 as well. The chain has TRBV4-1 and TRBJ2-7, with D perhaps given as TRBD1 or TRBD2 (5 bases each). CDR1 MGHRA and CDR2 YSYEKL come from the germline V gene. V gave up 0 bases and J gave up 2 bases, with 8 bases separating them. The CDR3 has 14 amino acids. The DNA for the CDR3 is TGCGCCAGCAGCCAAGACCGAGGGGCCTACGAGCAGTACTTC. Protein: CASSQDRGAYEQYF.

The chain carries TRBV28 and TRBJ1-5; a possible D gene is TRBD1 (5 bases). In germline, CDR1 is MDHEN, CDR2 SYDVKM. The CDR3 spans 15 residues. V shed 7 bases and J shed 0 bases, with 13 bases lying between them. This CDR3 reads CASNGAPDSNQPQHF. DNA of the CDR3: TGTGCCAGCAACGGGGCACCCGATAGCAATCAGCCCCAGCATTTT.

The rearrangement uses TRBV7-9 and TRBJ1-4; 9 positions match TRBD1. Germline lookup yields CDR1 SEHNR and CDR2 FQNEAQ (reference sequence). This CDR3 has 14 residues. The V segment lost 1 base and the J segment 11 bases; nucleotides outside the gene matches: 5. The CDR3 region is CASSLDTGGLKLFF. CDR3 coding DNA: TGTGCCAGCAGCTTAGACACAGGGGGCCTGAAACTGTTTTTT. The full variable domain, in which reference TRBV7-9 and TRBJ1-4 provide the parts outside the CDR3, is DTGVSQNPRHKITKRGQNVTFRCDPISEHNRLYWYRQTLGQGPEFLTYFQNEAQLEKSRLLSDRFSAERPKGSFSTLEIQRTEQGDSAMYLCASSLDTGGLKLFFGSGTQLSVL.

A single count supports this clone. The chain recombines TRBV7-9 with TRBJ2-1, with a weak D call TRBD2 (5 bases). The CDR3 has 13 amino acids. In germline, CDR1 is SEHNR, CDR2 FQNEAQ (reference sequence). V lost 4 bases, J lost 9 bases, and 13 bases lay in between. The CDR3 spells CASSSPSPSEQFF. CDR3 in DNA: TGTGCCAGCAGCTCCCCTAGCCCCTCTGAGCAGTTCTTC.

The chain links TRBV4-1 to TRBJ2-3; possibly TRBD2 for D (6 bases). Germline CDR1 and CDR2: MGHRA and YSYEKL. V was clipped by 1 base and J by 3 bases, with 11 bases between them. The CDR3 sequence is 15 residues long. The CDR3 bases are TGCGCCAGCAGCCAAGTACAGGAGGGAACAGATACGCAGTATTTT. This gives the protein CASSQVQEGTDTQYF.